This T cell receptor beta chain emerged from a study of Ad26.COV2.S vaccination and SARS-CoV-2 variants. Study details: This donor came from the COV1001 trial of Ad26.COV2.S.

The repertoire was sequenced with immunoSEQ multiplex PCR; TCRdb's copy has only in-frame clones and lacks some. In the table there are about 350,000 clones, 65% to 90% of which are singletons. Germline CDR1 is SGHTA and CDR2 is FQGNSA. V was pared by 5 bases and J by 5 bases, with 5 bases of the junction left unmatched. CDR3 length: 13 amino acids. Treatment here: about 20 received Ad26.COV2.S at low or high dose, single or two shots; about 5 received placebo; per-sample allocation not given. Day 63 after the first injection of vaccine or placebo was the sampling time. Sequenced material: peripheral blood, taken in a trial of Ad26.COV2.S vaccine versus placebo. This TCR came from a person between 18 and 65 years old who received the Ad26.COV2.S COVID-19 vaccine or a placebo. V gene TRBV7-2 combines with J gene TRBJ2-5; 7 bases line up with TRBD1. The CDR3 loop reads CASSTATGETQYF. DNA for the CDR3: TGTGCCAGCAGCACAGCGACAGGGGAGACCCAGTACTTC. The whole variable domain, remainder taken from reference TRBV7-2 and TRBJ2-5, is GAGVSQSPSNKVTEKGKDVELRCDPISGHTALYWYRQSLGQGLEFLIYFQGNSAPDKSGLPSDRFSAERTGGSVSTLTIQRTQQEDSAVYLCASSTATGETQYFGPGTRLLVL.